The source of this T cell receptor (beta chain) is a study of OX40 agonist ivuxolimab in advanced cancers. At the level of the study: Of the patients, three showed partial responses, one with hepatocellular carcinoma and two with cutaneous melanoma.

The protocol was immunoSEQ multiplex PCR, while the TCRdb copy is restricted to in-frame clones and leaves out a portion. This table has 99,000 or so clones, around 90% appearing once. Between the trimmed V and J ends, which lost 5 bases and 2 bases, there was a span of 9 bases. This CDR3 is 13 amino acids long. Germline V gives CDR1 MNHNY, CDR2 SVGAGI (reference sequence). Patients had blood sampled at baseline and again on cycle 4 day 1 and cycle 7 day 1. V is TRBV6-6 and J is TRBJ1-2; D is unclear. The receptor comes from an adult with an advanced solid tumor such as melanoma, head and neck, liver or kidney cancer. This specimen was CD4+ or CD8+ T cells sorted from blood, taken in a trial of the OX40 agonist ivuxolimab. The CDR3 sequence: CASSDIGNYGYTF. In DNA form, the CDR3 reads TGTGCCAGCAGTGACATTGGAAACTATGGCTACACCTTC.